This T cell receptor beta chain was sequenced in a study of blood T cell repertoires in COVID-19. Using immunoSEQ multiplex PCR, the repertoire was profiled, and TCRdb retains in-frame clones only, with some absent. The sample consists of 70,000 or so clones, approximately 90% of them appearing once. The CDR3 contains 13 residues. Germline trimming cut 4 bases from V and 8 bases from J; bases unmatched to any gene: 7. Germline V gene lookup returns CDR1 DFQATT and CDR2 SNEGSKA (reference sequence). Sequenced sample: peripheral blood. The clonotype comes from a woman older than 75 with active COVID-19. This chain links TRBV20-1 with TRBJ1-4, with 7 bases matching TRBD1. The CDR3: CSAIERGREKLFF. DNA for the CDR3: TGCAGTGCTATTGAGAGGGGGCGGGAAAAACTGTTTTTT.